Listed here are 21 T cell receptor beta chains from one sample, sequenced in a study of shared clonotypes between healthy human individuals. Produced via immunoSEQ multiplex PCR; TCRdb's table is partial and in-frame only. The sample has over 2 million clones, roughly 95% seen once; the top ten hold about 1.1%. Naive CD8 populations comprised CD45RO-negative cells positively selected for CCR7, excluding terminally differentiated effector memory CD45RA+ cells. The source material was naive CD8+ T cells sorted from blood. Every receptor here comes from a man aged 18-30 years in good health.

V gene TRBV7-2 combines with J gene TRBJ2-7, with 7 bases matching TRBD1. Trimming cost V 4 bases and J 6 bases; bases outside gene matches: 12. The CDR3 is 15 residues long. Germline V gene data show CDR1 as SGHTA and CDR2 as FQGNSA. This chain's CDR3 is CASSSLLTGYGEQYF. The CDR3 nucleotides are TGTGCCAGCAGCTCCCTATTGACAGGGTACGGCGAGCAGTACTTC.

The chain employs TRBV7-2 and TRBJ2-1; D uncertain. V was pared by 2 bases and J by 8 bases, with 7 bases between. The CDR3 contains 12 residues. Germline CDR1 SGHTA, CDR2 FQGNSA. DNA for the CDR3: TGTGCCAGCAGCTTATATTTCGATGAGCAGTTCTTC. Encoded protein: CASSLYFDEQFF.

V gene TRBV28 combines with J gene TRBJ2-7; possibly TRBD1 for D (5 bases). Germline CDR1 MDHEN, CDR2 SYDVKM. The CDR3 length is 15 residues. The V end was cut by 4 bases, the J end by 7 bases, with 20 bases between. CDR3 protein: CASSSQVDSTGEQYF. CDR3 sequence (DNA): TGTGCCAGCAGTTCCCAGGTAGACAGTACAGGAGAGCAGTACTTC. The full variable domain, completed using reference TRBV28 and TRBJ2-7, is DVKVTQSSRYLVKRTGEKVFLECVQDMDHENMFWYRQDPGLGLRLIYFSYDVKMKEKGDIPEGYSVSREKKERFSLILESASTNQTSMYLCASSSQVDSTGEQYFGPGTRLTVT.

This chain connects TRBV9 to TRBJ2-3; TRBD2 might be the D (5 bases). Germline assignment: CDR1 SGDLS and CDR2 YYNGEE. The V end lost 4 bases, the J end lost 4 bases, and 10 bases lay between the germline ends. The CDR3 runs to 13 residues. The CDR3 coding sequence is TGTGCCAGCAGCCTTAACGGGGCAGATACGCAGTATTTT. Encoded protein: CASSLNGADTQYF.

This clone was observed once. The gene calls are TRBV9 and TRBJ2-3; 7 bases line up with TRBD2. The V gene end was trimmed by 0 bases and the J gene end by 6 bases; junction bases not matched to a gene: 10. Germline loops: CDR1 SGDLS, CDR2 YYNGEE. The CDR3 totals 16 residues. The CDR3: CASSVGGGRDTDTQYF. The CDR3 DNA sequence: TGTGCCAGCAGCGTAGGGGGCGGGAGAGATACTGATACGCAGTATTTT.

The chain uses TRBV10-3 and TRBJ2-7; D gene unclear. The V end was cut by 3 bases, the J end by 4 bases, with 19 bases between. The CDR3 loop spans 16 amino acids. Germline lookup yields CDR1 ENHRY and CDR2 SYGVKD. For the CDR3, the DNA is TGTGCCATCAGTGATTCCCGAGAGGAGATTAAGTACGAGCAGTACTTC. Amino acids: CAISDSREEIKYEQYF.

The chain recombines TRBV5-1 with TRBJ2-5; D unresolved. V was pared by 0 bases and J by 2 bases, with 11 bases between. The CDR3 totals 15 residues. CDR1 SGHRS and CDR2 YFSETQ come from the germline V gene. In nucleotides, the CDR3 is TGCGCCAGCAGCTTGGAGGGTGGCACGCAAGAGACCCAGTACTTC. This encodes CASSLEGGTQETQYF.

CDR3: CASSLQGAEYEQYF. The CDR3 coding sequence is TGTGCCAGCAGTTTACAGGGGGCGGAGTACGAGCAGTACTTC. The V and J genes are TRBV7-8 and TRBJ2-7; TRBD1 aligns across 9 bases. The CDR3 is 14 amino acids. Germline V gene data show CDR1 as SGHVS and CDR2 as FQNEAQ. Unmatched junction bases numbered 7, after V lost 6 bases and J lost 4 bases.

CDR3 in DNA: TGCGCCAGCAGTACAGGGGGCGCAAGGGGAGAGACTGAAGCTTTCTTT. It is translated as CASSTGGARGETEAFF. The chain couples TRBV10-2 to TRBJ1-1; 9 nucleotides agree with TRBD1. V gave up 5 bases and J gave up 5 bases; unmatched junction bases: 12. The CDR3 contains 16 residues. Germline CDR1 and CDR2: WSHSY and SAAADI.

This chain links TRBV9 with TRBJ2-7; either TRBD1 or TRBD2 may supply D (5 bases each). CDR1 and CDR2 from the germline V gene are SGDLS and YYNGEE. Deletions cut 4 bases from V and 7 bases from J, with 18 bases between. There are 14 residues in the CDR3. The CDR3 reads CASSFGTPGSEQYF. The CDR3 DNA is TGTGCCAGCAGCTTCGGGACCCCAGGGAGTGAGCAGTACTTC.

This chain connects TRBV28 to TRBJ1-2, with 7 bases lining up with TRBD1. CDR3 length equals 15 residues. Germline V gene sequence: CDR1 MDHEN, CDR2 SYDVKM. Germline trimming cut 4 bases from V and 2 bases from J; bases unmatched to any gene: 7. The CDR3, as DNA: TGTGCCAGCAGTTACATCCTGACAGGGAACTATGGCTACACCTTC. It translates to CASSYILTGNYGYTF.

The J gene is TRBJ1-1, the V gene TRBV6-5; D gene unclear. This CDR3 is built from 14 residues. The germline V gene encodes CDR1 MNHEY and CDR2 SVGAGI. V was cut by 6 bases and J by 1 base, with 12 bases left in between. CDR3: CASSPDITNTEAFF. The CDR3 region has the DNA TGTGCCAGCAGCCCCGACATTACGAACACTGAAGCTTTCTTT.

The rearrangement uses TRBV7-2 and TRBJ2-7; TRBD2 aligns across 14 bases. V shed 4 bases and J 2 bases; nucleotides not matched to a gene: 7. CDR1 and CDR2 from the germline V gene are SGHTA and FQGNSA. This CDR3 is built from 17 residues. The CDR3 sequence is CASSSGTSGGFPYEQYF. As DNA, the CDR3 is TGTGCCAGCAGCTCCGGGACTAGCGGGGGTTTCCCCTACGAGCAGTACTTC.

This sequence joins TRBV29-1 and TRBJ1-1; 9 nucleotides agree with TRBD1. V was clipped by 8 bases and J by 3 bases; unmatched bases: 13. Germline V gene lookup returns CDR1 SQVTM and CDR2 ANQGSEA. The CDR3 is 15 residues long. The CDR3 coding sequence is TGCAGCCCAAGGACCGGGACAGGGATGTACACTGAAGCTTTCTTT. It specifies CSPRTGTGMYTEAFF.

This clone was recorded once. J is TRBJ1-1 and V is TRBV4-3, with 8 nucleotides matching TRBD1. With V trimmed by 5 bases and J by 1 base, 3 bases remained unmatched. The germline CDR1 and CDR2 sequences are LGHNA and YSLEER. This CDR3 comprises 14 residues. CDR3 coding DNA: TGCGCCAGCAGCACTGGGACAGGGAACACTGAAGCTTTCTTT. Translation gives CASSTGTGNTEAFF.

The rearrangement links TRBV6-5 to TRBJ2-2; the D is unclear. From germline, CDR1 is MNHEY and CDR2 SVGAGI. The CDR3 covers 15 residues. The ends were cut back, 5 bases at V and 1 base at J, with 11 bases in the middle. This CDR3 reads CASSNGPGNTGELFF. Written as DNA, the CDR3 is TGTGCCAGCAGTAACGGCCCAGGGAACACCGGGGAGCTGTTTTTT.

This rearrangement joins TRBV5-6 to TRBJ2-1; 8 bases are a match to TRBD1. The germline V gene encodes CDR1 SGHDT and CDR2 YYEEEE. V shed 4 bases and J 7 bases; nucleotides not matched to a gene: 7. This CDR3 comprises 14 residues. Written as DNA, the CDR3 is TGTGCCAGCAGCCCGGGACAGGTTGGGAATGAGCAGTTCTTC. It yields the protein CASSPGQVGNEQFF.

This rearrangement joins TRBV9 to TRBJ2-3, with 7 bases fitting TRBD1. The germline V gene encodes CDR1 SGDLS and CDR2 YYNGEE. After removal of 2 bases from V and 0 bases from J, the junction contained 3 bases not matched to a gene. This CDR3 region has 15 residues. Here the CDR3 reads CASSVRDSSTDTQYF. As DNA, the CDR3 is TGTGCCAGCAGCGTCCGGGACAGTAGCACAGATACGCAGTATTTT.

This chain connects TRBV6-5 to TRBJ1-2; no definite D call. The V and J ends lost 0 bases and 5 bases respectively, with 10 bases between them. The CDR3 consists of 14 residues. The germline V gene encodes CDR1 MNHEY and CDR2 SVGAGI. CDR3 residues: CASSYSNGFYGYTF. The CDR3 DNA is TGTGCCAGCAGTTACTCGAACGGATTTTATGGCTACACCTTC.

This chain uses TRBV27 with TRBJ1-2; 7 bases fit TRBD1. CDR1 is MNHEY and CDR2 is SMNVEV in the germline V gene (reference sequence). V was pared by 6 bases and J by 7 bases, with 11 bases of the junction left unmatched. CDR3 size: 14 residues. The CDR3 nucleotides read TGTGCCAGCAGAGGGGGAGGGGGCCCCTCTGGCTACACCTTC. It translates to CASRGGGGPSGYTF.

J is TRBJ1-1 and V is TRBV18; D is unresolved. V lost 2 bases and J 0 bases, leaving 10 bases between the germline ends. Germline CDR1 and CDR2: KGHSH and LQKENI. The CDR3 length is 15 residues. CDR3 loop: CASSPGRDMNTEAFF. CDR3 sequence (DNA): TGTGCCAGCTCACCAGGCAGAGACATGAACACTGAAGCTTTCTTT. Complete variable domain (other parts from reference TRBV18 and TRBJ1-1): NAGVMQNPRHLVRRRGQEARLRCSPMKGHSHVYWYRQLPEEGLKFMVYLQKENIIDESGMPKERFSAEFPKEGPSILRIQQVVRGDSAAYFCASSPGRDMNTEAFFGQGTRLTVV.